This T cell receptor (beta chain) was recovered during a study of shared clonotypes between healthy human individuals. Study-level results: For sorted subsets, rarefaction showed incomplete sequencing despite large depth.

About this clone: Antigen specificity is unknown.

Generated by immunoSEQ multiplex PCR, the TCRdb table keeps only in-frame clones and is missing some. The table lists roughly 1.5 million clones, 95% to 99% of them singletons. Source material: naive CD4+ T cells sorted from blood. Subset denoted: CD45RA+ positively selected. This receptor was taken from a man younger than 40 in good health.

As DNA, the CDR3 is TGTGCCAGCAGCACCCGGGACGGGTCCTACGAGCAGTACTTC. This sequence encodes CASSTRDGSYEQYF. The genes are TRBV7-6 and TRBJ2-7; D assignment may be TRBD1 or TRBD2 (5 bases each). Trimming took off 5 bases at V and 1 base at J, with 12 bases between the two ends. This CDR3 contains 14 residues. In germline, CDR1 is SGHVS, CDR2 FNYEAQ.